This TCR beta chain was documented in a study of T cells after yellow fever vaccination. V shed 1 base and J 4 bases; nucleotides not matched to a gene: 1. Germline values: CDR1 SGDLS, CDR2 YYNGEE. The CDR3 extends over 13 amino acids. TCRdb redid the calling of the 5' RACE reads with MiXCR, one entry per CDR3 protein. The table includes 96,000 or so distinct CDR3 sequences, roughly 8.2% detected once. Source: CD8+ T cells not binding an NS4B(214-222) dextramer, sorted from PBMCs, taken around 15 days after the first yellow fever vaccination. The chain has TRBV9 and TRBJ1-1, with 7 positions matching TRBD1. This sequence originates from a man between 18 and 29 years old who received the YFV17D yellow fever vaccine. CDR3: CASSVSGGTEAFF. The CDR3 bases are TGTGCCAGCAGCGTATCAGGGGGCACTGAAGCTTTCTTT.